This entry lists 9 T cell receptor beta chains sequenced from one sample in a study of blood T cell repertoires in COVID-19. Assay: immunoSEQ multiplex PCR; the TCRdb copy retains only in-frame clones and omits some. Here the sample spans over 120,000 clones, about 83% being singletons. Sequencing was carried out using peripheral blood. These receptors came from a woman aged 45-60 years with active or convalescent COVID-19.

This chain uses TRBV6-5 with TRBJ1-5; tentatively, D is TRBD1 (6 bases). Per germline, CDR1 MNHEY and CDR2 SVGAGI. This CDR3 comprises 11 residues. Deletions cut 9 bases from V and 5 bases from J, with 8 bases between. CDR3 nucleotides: TGTGCCAGACCAGGGGATCAGCCCCAGCATTTT. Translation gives CARPGDQPQHF.

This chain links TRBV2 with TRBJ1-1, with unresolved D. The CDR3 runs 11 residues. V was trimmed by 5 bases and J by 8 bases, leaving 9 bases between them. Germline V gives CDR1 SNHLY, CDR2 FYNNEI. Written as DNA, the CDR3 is TGTGCCAGCAGTCGACGGGGAGAAGCTTTCTTT. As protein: CASSRRGEAFF. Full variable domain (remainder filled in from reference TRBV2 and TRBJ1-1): EPEVTQTPSHQVTQMGQEVILRCVPISNHLYFYWYRQILGQKVEFLVSFYNNEISEKSEIFDDQFSVERPDGSNFTLKIRSTKLEDSAMYFCASSRRGEAFFGQGTRLTVV.

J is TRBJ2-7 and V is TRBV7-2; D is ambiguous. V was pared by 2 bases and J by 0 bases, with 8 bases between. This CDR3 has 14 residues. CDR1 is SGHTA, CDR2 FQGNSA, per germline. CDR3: CASSLFAVSYEQYF. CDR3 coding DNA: TGTGCCAGCAGCTTATTCGCAGTCTCCTACGAGCAGTACTTC.

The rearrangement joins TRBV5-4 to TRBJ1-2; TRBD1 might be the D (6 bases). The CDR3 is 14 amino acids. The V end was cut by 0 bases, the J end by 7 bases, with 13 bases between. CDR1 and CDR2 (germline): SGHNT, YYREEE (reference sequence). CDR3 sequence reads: CASSLVGEGGGYTF. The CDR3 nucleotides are TGTGCCAGCAGCTTGGTCGGGGAAGGGGGTGGCTACACCTTC.

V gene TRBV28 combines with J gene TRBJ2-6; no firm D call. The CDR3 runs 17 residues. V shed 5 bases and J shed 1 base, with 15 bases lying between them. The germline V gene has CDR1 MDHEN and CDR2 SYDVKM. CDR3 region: CASSGFARKSGANVLTF. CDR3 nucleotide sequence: TGTGCCAGCAGTGGTTTTGCCAGGAAGTCTGGGGCCAACGTCCTGACTTTC.

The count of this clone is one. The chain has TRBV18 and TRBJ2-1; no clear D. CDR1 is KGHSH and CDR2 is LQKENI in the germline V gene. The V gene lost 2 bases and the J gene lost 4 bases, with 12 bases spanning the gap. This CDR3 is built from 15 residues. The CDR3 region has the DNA TGTGCCAGCTCACCATTTAAACAGCTTTACAATGAGCAGTTCTTC. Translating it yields CASSPFKQLYNEQFF.

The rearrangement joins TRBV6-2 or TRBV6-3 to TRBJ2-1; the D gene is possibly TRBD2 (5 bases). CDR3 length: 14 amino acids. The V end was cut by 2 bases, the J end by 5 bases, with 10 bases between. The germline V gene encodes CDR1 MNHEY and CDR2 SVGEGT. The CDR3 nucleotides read TGTGCCAGCAGTTACGACGGGGTTGACAATGAGCAGTTCTTC. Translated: CASSYDGVDNEQFF.

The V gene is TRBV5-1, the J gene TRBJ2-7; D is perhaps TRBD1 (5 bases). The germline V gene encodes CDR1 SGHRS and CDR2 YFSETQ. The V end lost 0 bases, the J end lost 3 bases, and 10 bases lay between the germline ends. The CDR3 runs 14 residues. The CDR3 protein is CASSLVSGRYEQYF. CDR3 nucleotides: TGCGCCAGCAGCTTGGTATCAGGGCGCTACGAGCAGTACTTC.

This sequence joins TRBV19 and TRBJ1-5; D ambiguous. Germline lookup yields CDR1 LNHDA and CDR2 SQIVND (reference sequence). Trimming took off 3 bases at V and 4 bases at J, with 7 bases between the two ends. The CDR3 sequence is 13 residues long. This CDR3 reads CASSITRNQPQHF. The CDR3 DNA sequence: TGTGCCAGTAGTATTACAAGAAATCAGCCCCAGCATTTT.